Listed below are T cell receptor beta chains from one sample, sequenced in a study of CXCR3-negative and CXCR3-positive naive CD8 T cells. With the 5' RACE reads reprocessed, TCRdb shows one record per CDR3 protein and no DNA. In total, the table holds fewer than 90,000 distinct CDR3 sequences. Sequenced input: naive CXCR3+ CD8+ T cells from blood. The receptors were gathered from a human donor in good health. Some clones in this sample may be carry-over from other donors' samples. CDR3s include the opening cysteine and the closing phenylalanine or tryptophan.

CDR3 protein: CSAKGFAPRQGPSVEQYF
J gene: TRBJ2-7
V gene: TRBV20-1

CDR3 protein: CASRSFTSPGQRQETQYF
J gene: TRBJ2-5
V gene: TRBV4-1

CDR3 protein: CASRTGTHNEQFF
J gene: TRBJ2-1
V gene: TRBV19

CDR3 protein: CATISWAGRNQETQYF
J gene: TRBJ2-5
V gene: TRBV24-1

CDR3 protein: CASSFLRQETQYF
J gene: TRBJ2-5
V gene: TRBV12-3/TRBV12-4

CDR3 protein: CASIGTAHGTQYF
J gene: TRBJ2-3
V gene: TRBV19

CDR3 protein: CASSPVGQLDGYTF
J gene: TRBJ1-2
V gene: TRBV7-6

CDR3 protein: CASSWGKTQYF
J gene: TRBJ2-3
V gene: TRBV12-3/TRBV12-4

CDR3 protein: CASNQGGTPNTEAFF
J gene: TRBJ1-1
V gene: TRBV12-3/TRBV12-4

CDR3 protein: CSVEDYSGTGELFF
J gene: TRBJ2-2
V gene: TRBV29-1

CDR3 protein: CASTLGSDRANTEAFF
J gene: TRBJ1-1
V gene: TRBV28

CDR3 protein: CASSKRTGLNTEAFF
J gene: TRBJ1-1
V gene: TRBV28

CDR3 protein: CASSLAVGQPQHF
J gene: TRBJ1-5
V gene: TRBV7-9

CDR3 protein: CSTNPDRGYEQYF
J gene: TRBJ2-7
V gene: TRBV29-1

CDR3 protein: CASSLAPGPNNEQFF
J gene: TRBJ2-1
V gene: TRBV7-9

CDR3 protein: CASSFAGDAYEQYF
J gene: TRBJ2-7
V gene: TRBV28

CDR3 protein: CASSQGGAPSYNEQFF
J gene: TRBJ2-1
V gene: TRBV6-2/TRBV6-3

CDR3 protein: CASSITAGQESSYEQYF
J gene: TRBJ2-7
V gene: TRBV7-6

CDR3 protein: CASSLTKNIQYF
J gene: TRBJ2-4
V gene: TRBV28

CDR3 protein: CATSKRDRGKQFF
J gene: TRBJ2-1
V gene: TRBV15

CDR3 protein: CASSHWDGPNEQFF
J gene: TRBJ2-1
V gene: TRBV14

CDR3 protein: CASSLYRGTQETQYF
J gene: TRBJ2-5
V gene: TRBV7-9

CDR3 protein: CASSINREQFF
J gene: TRBJ2-1
V gene: TRBV19

CDR3 protein: CSAKIFLAGDNEQFF
J gene: TRBJ2-1
V gene: TRBV20-1

CDR3 protein: CASGDSYYEQYF
J gene: TRBJ2-7
V gene: TRBV7-9

CDR3 protein: CASSRFSGDQETQYF
J gene: TRBJ2-5
V gene: TRBV9

CDR3 protein: CASSPKAGGEDNEQFF
J gene: TRBJ2-1
V gene: TRBV4-1

CDR3 protein: CATRMDRVYTF
J gene: TRBJ1-2
V gene: TRBV28

CDR3 protein: CASSGDRRSSYNEQFF
J gene: TRBJ2-1
V gene: TRBV6-1

CDR3 protein: CATRLGLSNQPQHF
J gene: TRBJ1-5
V gene: TRBV15

CDR3 protein: CASSPRTESTDTQYF
J gene: TRBJ2-3
V gene: TRBV28

CDR3 protein: CASSLHRGNGKLFF
J gene: TRBJ1-4
V gene: TRBV28

CDR3 protein: CAACSVGSYEQYF
J gene: TRBJ2-7
V gene: TRBV28

CDR3 protein: CSARDRGYGYTF
J gene: TRBJ1-2
V gene: TRBV20-1

CDR3 protein: CSAATGPEAFF
J gene: TRBJ1-1
V gene: TRBV29-1

CDR3 protein: CASSQGGQTNYEQYF
J gene: TRBJ2-7
V gene: TRBV4-3

CDR3 protein: CSARDGGERYQETQYF
J gene: TRBJ2-5
V gene: TRBV20-1

CDR3 protein: CSVDSSQGLQFF
J gene: TRBJ2-1
V gene: TRBV29-1